These 17 T cell receptor beta chains originate from one sample sequenced in a study of blood T cell repertoires in COVID-19. Measured with immunoSEQ multiplex PCR; TCRdb has only the in-frame clones, and not every one. The top ten hold less than 6.5% of the sample, which has approximately 58,000 clones, roughly 82% seen once. Sequencing used peripheral blood. These receptors were collected from a woman aged 60-70 years with acute or convalescent COVID-19.

The chain is built from TRBV7-2 and TRBJ2-3; TRBD2 agrees at 12 bases. Germline V gene lookup returns CDR1 SGHTA and CDR2 FQGNSA. The length of the CDR3 is 14 residues. Germline trimming cut 5 bases from V and 5 bases from J; bases unmatched to any gene: 2. The CDR3 sequence: CASSATSGGDTQYF. DNA for the CDR3: TGTGCCAGCAGCGCGACTAGCGGGGGAGATACGCAGTATTTT.

This clone was seen more than once but under ten times. The chain joins TRBV5-1 to TRBJ2-5; TRBD1 is a possible D gene (6 bases). The germline CDR1 and CDR2 sequences are SGHRS and YFSETQ. V lost 4 bases and J 4 bases, leaving 14 bases between the germline ends. This CDR3 has 14 amino acids. CDR3 protein: CASSVSRGGETQYF. The CDR3 DNA is TGCGCCAGCAGCGTCAGCAGGGGTGGAGAGACCCAGTACTTC.

This clone showed up just once. The chain links TRBV13 to TRBJ1-2, with 8 bases that match TRBD1. The length of the CDR3 is 14 residues. V gave up 5 bases and J gave up 8 bases; unmatched junction bases: 10. Germline V CDR1 and CDR2: PRHDT, FYEKMQ (reference sequence). CDR3 DNA: TGTGCCAGCAGCAAAGAGGACAGGGAGGGGGGCTACACCTTC. The encoded protein is CASSKEDREGGYTF.

This clone was found once. The chain has TRBV10-3 and TRBJ2-2; D may be TRBD1 (6 bases). Germline CDR1 ENHRY, CDR2 SYGVKD. This CDR3 has 15 residues. V was pared by 11 bases and J by 0 bases, with 16 bases between. The CDR3 DNA sequence: TGTGCCGTCGCGTCAGGGGTCTCGAACACCGGGGAGCTGTTTTTT. This translates into CAVASGVSNTGELFF.

This clone occurred a few times. This chain joins TRBV5-1 and TRBJ1-1; 7 positions agree with TRBD1. The CDR3 is made up of 15 amino acids. V lost 2 bases, J lost 0 bases, and 4 bases stayed unmatched. Germline CDR1 is SGHRS and CDR2 is YFSETQ. The CDR3 sequence is CASSFGTDMNTEAFF. The DNA of the CDR3 is TGCGCCAGCAGCTTCGGGACAGATATGAACACTGAAGCTTTCTTT.

The genes are TRBV3-1 (or the pseudogene TRBV3-2) and TRBJ1-1, with D perhaps TRBD1 (5 bases). Germline V gene sequence: CDR1 LGHDT, CDR2 YNNKEL (reference sequence). Trimming left V 6 bases short and J 0 bases short, with 11 bases between. This CDR3 has 14 amino acids. The CDR3 protein is CASRTATVNTEAFF. In DNA, the CDR3 is TGTGCCAGCAGGACAGCGACGGTGAACACTGAAGCTTTCTTT.

J is TRBJ1-2 and V is TRBV3-1 (or the pseudogene TRBV3-2); no clear D gene. CDR1 LGHDT and CDR2 YNNKEL come from the germline V gene (reference sequence). Trimming pared 3 bases from V and 8 bases from J, leaving 13 bases between. The CDR3 has 13 residues. The CDR3 bases are TGTGCCAGCAGCCAGTGGCAGAAAGAAGGCTACACCTTC. Translation gives CASSQWQKEGYTF.

The chain links TRBV5-1 to TRBJ1-3, with D hard to call. The V and J ends lost 4 bases and 4 bases respectively, with 9 bases between them. Germline V gives CDR1 SGHRS, CDR2 YFSETQ. The CDR3 sequence is 13 residues long. The CDR3 DNA reads TGCGCCAGCAGCCCTCTAGTAGGAAACACCATATATTTT. Translated: CASSPLVGNTIYF.

This clone was seen only once. V and J are TRBV25-1 and TRBJ1-3; 7 bases match TRBD1. The CDR3 runs 17 residues. Germline CDR1 and CDR2: MGHDK and SYGVNS. J was trimmed by 2 bases and V by 6 bases; bases with no gene match: 13. In DNA, the CDR3 is TGTGCCAGCAGAACCCATTCTACAGGGGACGCTGGAAACACCATATATTTT. Its protein is CASRTHSTGDAGNTIYF.

As concerns this clone: The junction and the germline gene differ at one end; a read error may be behind it. V usage is TRBV6-5 and J usage is TRBJ2-7; 8 bases agree with TRBD2. The germline V gene encodes CDR1 MNHEY and CDR2 SVGAGI. CDR3 size: 12 residues. Here the CDR3 reads CASSYDRGLVFF. The DNA for the CDR3 is TGTGCCAGCAGCTATGACCGGGGACTAGTATTCTTC.

This clone was recorded only once. The chain is built from TRBV19 and TRBJ1-4; D unresolved. The CDR3 runs 15 residues. The germline V and J ends were trimmed by 7 bases and 7 bases, with 19 bases remaining between them. The V gene's germline CDR1 is LNHDA and CDR2 SQIVND (reference sequence). CDR3 sequence: CASMTRRRSGEKLFF. CDR3 DNA sequence: TGTGCCAGTATGACTAGAAGGAGGTCGGGTGAAAAACTGTTTTTT. The full variable domain, its missing parts supplied by reference TRBV19 and TRBJ1-4, is DGGITQSPKYLFRKEGQNVTLSCEQNLNHDAMYWYRQDPGQGLRLIYYSQIVNDFQKGDIAEGYSVSREKKESFPLTVTSAQKNPTAFYLCASMTRRRSGEKLFFGSGTQLSVL.

The sample holds a few counts of this clone. The rearrangement uses TRBV9 and TRBJ1-2; D possibly corresponds to TRBD1 (5 bases). This CDR3 contains 14 residues. Germline lookup yields CDR1 SGDLS and CDR2 YYNGEE. V dropped 0 bases and J dropped 4 bases, with 10 bases sitting between them. The CDR3 coding sequence is TGTGCCAGCAGCGTAGAGGAGGGGTCCTATGGCTACACCTTC. It encodes CASSVEEGSYGYTF.

The rearrangement joins TRBV3-1 (or the pseudogene TRBV3-2) to TRBJ1-2; 7 bases are a match to TRBD1. The CDR3 is 14 amino acids. The V gene end was trimmed by 1 base and the J gene end by 7 bases; junction bases not matched to a gene: 6. The V gene's germline CDR1 is LGHDT and CDR2 YNNKEL (reference sequence). DNA of the CDR3: TGTGCCAGCAGCCAAGTTGGGGACAGATCTGGCTACACCTTC. This encodes CASSQVGDRSGYTF.

The chain carries TRBV6-1 and TRBJ1-1; D is possibly TRBD1 (5 bases). Trimming took 3 bases from V and 4 from J, leaving 9 bases between them. The CDR3 is 13 amino acids. Germline assignment: CDR1 MNHNS and CDR2 SASEGT. CDR3 residues: CASSEGGGTEAFF. The CDR3 DNA follows: TGTGCCAGCAGTGAGGGGGGTGGCACTGAAGCTTTCTTT.

The gene calls are TRBV13 and TRBJ2-7; TRBD2 might be the D (6 bases). The V and J ends lost 5 bases and 2 bases respectively, with 16 bases between them. CDR3 size: 15 residues. The V gene's germline CDR1 is PRHDT and CDR2 FYEKMQ (reference sequence). CDR3 sequence (DNA): TGTGCCAGCAGCCTCCGACTGGGCGGGACCTACGAGCAGTACTTC. Encoded protein: CASSLRLGGTYEQYF.

This rearrangement joins TRBV18 to TRBJ1-2, with D possibly matching TRBD1 (5 bases). Trimming removed 2 bases from V and 6 bases from J, with 16 bases in between. Germline loops: CDR1 KGHSH, CDR2 LQKENI. CDR3 length: 15 residues. The CDR3, as DNA: TGTGCCAGCTCACCAGAGGACAAGGTGGAGCATGGCTACACCTTC. Protein sequence: CASSPEDKVEHGYTF.

The CDR3 loop reads CASSQRSNQPQHF. CDR3 coding DNA: TGTGCCAGCAGCCAGAGGAGCAATCAGCCCCAGCATTTT. J is TRBJ1-5 and V is TRBV3-1 (or the pseudogene TRBV3-2); D unclear. Germline V gene lookup returns CDR1 LGHDT and CDR2 YNNKEL (reference sequence). V lost 3 bases, J lost 1 base, and 4 bases lay in between. This CDR3 has 13 amino acids.